This T cell receptor (beta chain) was found in a study of shared clonotypes between healthy human individuals. Turning to the study itself: Donor composition was a couple of women and three men, aged 18 to 49. Study results and limitations: Measured sharing among donors was expected to vary with sequencing depth.

Comment on this clone: Its antigen is undetermined.

Donors had no recently reported acute infections or vaccinations and were HIV-negative. TCRdb keeps only in-frame clones here, not all; method: immunoSEQ multiplex PCR. Of about 470,000 clones in the sample, roughly 77% were seen once. Germline CDR1 is LNHDA and CDR2 is SQIVND (reference sequence). The CDR3 covers 17 residues. The J segment lost 4 bases and the V segment lost 5 bases, leaving 11 bases of the junction unmatched. The genes are TRBV19 and TRBJ2-2; 9 positions agree with TRBD1. Sequencing was carried out using PBMCs. The source of this sequence is a woman in her forties in good health. Some clones in this sample may be carry-over from other donors' samples. The CDR3 nucleotides are TGTGCCAGTAGTGATTTCCGGACAGGGGACAGCACCGGGGAGCTGTTTTTT. This sequence encodes CASSDFRTGDSTGELFF.